The T cell receptor (beta chain) under discussion was sequenced for a study of regulatory T cells in long-lasting Graves disease (dated by TCRdb to about 2021). Regarding the research as a whole: In the newly diagnosed Graves' disease group, patients had been taking antithyroid drugs for less than 3 months. Persistent Graves' disease patients were compared with newly diagnosed Graves' disease patients by peripheral blood TCR sequencing and RNA sequencing. The study was conducted in China and was registered as a clinical trial. A total of around 35 samples underwent TCR sequencing: about 13 from persistent and approximately 20 from newly diagnosed Graves' disease patients. The full study reports these points: A larger number of public clonotypes was shared among persistent patients (approximately 2,500) than among newly diagnosed patients (around 870). Peripheral blood alone was examined, since thyroid tissue, which constituted the primary lesion, could not be accessed. TRBV28, TRBJ1-2 and TRBJ2-5 were preferentially used in persistent disease, while TRBV20-1 and TRBJ2-1 were favored in newly diagnosed disease. As a limitation, the authors acknowledged that the small sample size may reduce accuracy. Compared with newly diagnosed patients, patients with persistent Graves' disease had lower TCR Shannon entropy and fewer highly expanded clones, which suggests clonal expansion. Only the TCR beta chain was sequenced and analyzed.

The sample's time point label is to be understood as: newly diagnosed GD, antithyroid drugs for less than 3 months. RNA was extracted from PBMCs in TRIzol for both TCR sequencing and RNA sequencing. Graves' disease was diagnosed according to American Thyroid Association guidelines. Patients for the study were recruited at an endocrinology department in Xi'an, China. Each patient gave 7 to 9.5 milliliters of peripheral blood, collected in an EDTA anticoagulant tube. Ficoll Paque Plus density gradient separation was used to isolate PBMCs, and no further T cell sorting was performed. An Agilent 2100 Bioanalyzer and agarose gel were used to assess RNA quality, and a NanoDrop 2000 was used to measure RNA concentration. This clonotype was detected ten times or more. The specificity of this receptor is unknown. Per-nucleotide qualities are absent, and no much larger clonotype sits a single base away. For CDR1 and CDR2, the germline V gene (reference sequence) lists LGHDT and YNNKEL. Trimming at the junction amounts to 4 bases on V and 4 bases on J, and the germline ends lie 16 bases apart. The CDR3, cysteine through phenylalanine, is 15 amino acids long. The sequence is cut down to CDR3 DNA, 45 bases in frame from base 1.

The library was made by multiplex PCR. The sequencer listed for this sample is Illumina HiSeq 4000. TCR beta libraries were built with iRepertoire HTBI primers and Arm-PCR amplification of CDR3 regions. Gel purification was performed on PCR products prior to sequencing. The authors' pipeline ran thus. A total of fewer than 65 TRBV and some 13 TRBJ segments were identified across samples and were used for gene usage analysis of CDR3 amino acid clonotypes. COPE and FqMerger were used to merge the filtered high-quality paired reads into contigs. BLAST was used to align contigs to the IMGT TRBV, TRBD and TRBJ reference genes, and CDR3 was defined following IMGT. Highly expanded clones were defined as clonotypes with a frequency above 0.1%. Shannon entropy served as the measure of repertoire diversity, while the Gini coefficient captured V-J evenness. A clonotype found in more than one individual was treated as public. TCRdb reprocessed the public reads (quality trimming at Q25 with fastp, clone calling with MiXCR) and kept in-frame beta chains. Entries that share a CDR3 protein sequence are merged under the most common genes and DNA. The V and J calls were determined by TCRdb, not by the authors. The sample records approximately 400,000 distinct CDR3 sequences, roughly 16% of which are singletons. Approximately 22% of the sample lies in the top ten.

This TCR came from a female donor with Graves disease. The input for sequencing was peripheral blood mononuclear cells (PBMCs), taken at new diagnosis, from a patient treated with antithyroid drugs. The rearranged chain carries TRBV3-1 and TRBJ1-2; TRBD1 might be the D gene, on 6 matching bases. The CDR3 protein sequence reads: CASSRGDIGPYGYTF. Read as DNA, the sequence is TGTGCCAGCAGCCGAGGGGACATCGGCCCCTATGGCTACACCTTC.